This TCR beta chain was found in a study of T-cell reconstitution after alpha-beta-depleted transplantation in children. Preparing the TCRbeta library involved the use of unique molecular identifiers. One entry per CDR3 protein, called by TCRdb with MiXCR from the PCR reads. The sample lists approximately 510,000 distinct CDR3 sequences, about 16% occurring once. Germline-derived CDR1 and CDR2 are DFQATT and SNEGSKA (reference sequence). The V and J ends lost 6 bases and 5 bases respectively, with 19 bases between them. The CDR3 runs to 14 residues. The input for sequencing was PBMCs from the stem cell graft donor, taken from the stem cell graft. This sequence joins TRBV20-1 and TRBJ1-1, with D possibly TRBD1 on 6 matching bases. The TCR was taken from a human donor who donated a stem cell graft to a child with acute lymphoblastic leukemia. The CDR3 nucleotides are TGCAGTGCGACCCTTGGGGGGCCCTATACTGAAGCTTTCTTT. Its protein product is CSATLGGPYTEAFF.